Reported below is one T cell receptor (beta chain). This sample is part of a study of blood T cell repertoires in COVID-19. Study at large: T cells, B-cell-depleted T cells, or PBMCs supplied cDNA or gDNA.

From germline, CDR1 is ENHRY and CDR2 SYGVKD. The CDR3 covers 12 residues. With 4 bases removed from V and 6 bases from J, the gap between germline ends came to 7 bases. Profiling relied on immunoSEQ multiplex PCR, and the TCRdb table lists in-frame clones only, not all of them. The table includes about 170,000 clones, 84% detected once. This chain connects TRBV10-3 to TRBJ1-5; no definite D call. Source material: peripheral blood. This receptor was taken from a woman older than 75 with COVID-19, enrolled during active disease. As DNA, the CDR3 is TGTGCCATCAGTGCTGATAGTCAGCCCCAGCATTTT. This translates into CAISADSQPQHF.